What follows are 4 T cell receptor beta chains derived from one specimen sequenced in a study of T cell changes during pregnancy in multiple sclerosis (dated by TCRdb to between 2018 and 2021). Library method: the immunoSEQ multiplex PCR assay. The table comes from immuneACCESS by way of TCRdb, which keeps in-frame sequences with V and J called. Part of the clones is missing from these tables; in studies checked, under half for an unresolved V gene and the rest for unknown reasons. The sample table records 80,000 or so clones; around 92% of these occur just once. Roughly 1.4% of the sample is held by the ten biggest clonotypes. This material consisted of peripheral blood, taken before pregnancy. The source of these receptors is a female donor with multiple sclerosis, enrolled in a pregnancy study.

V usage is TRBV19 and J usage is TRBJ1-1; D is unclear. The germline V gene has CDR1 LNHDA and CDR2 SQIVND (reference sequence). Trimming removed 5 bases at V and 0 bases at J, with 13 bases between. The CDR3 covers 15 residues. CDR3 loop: CASSFLSRLNTEAFF. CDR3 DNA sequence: TGTGCCAGTAGTTTCCTGAGCAGGTTGAACACTGAAGCTTTCTTT.

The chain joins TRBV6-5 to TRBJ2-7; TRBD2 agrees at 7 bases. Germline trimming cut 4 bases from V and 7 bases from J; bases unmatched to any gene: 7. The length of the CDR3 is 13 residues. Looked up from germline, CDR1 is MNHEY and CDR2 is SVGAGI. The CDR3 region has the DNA TGTGCCAGCAGTTTACCTGGGAGGGGAGAGCAGTACTTC. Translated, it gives CASSLPGRGEQYF.

CDR3 DNA: TGTGCCAGCAGCCCCGGGACAGGGGGTTTAGAGACCCAGTACTTC. As protein: CASSPGTGGLETQYF. The V call is TRBV5-8, the J call TRBJ2-5; TRBD1 matches 11 bases. This CDR3 has 15 amino acids. Germline assignment: CDR1 SGHTS and CDR2 YDEGEE. V shed 4 bases, J shed 4 bases, and the junction held 6 bases outside the gene matches.

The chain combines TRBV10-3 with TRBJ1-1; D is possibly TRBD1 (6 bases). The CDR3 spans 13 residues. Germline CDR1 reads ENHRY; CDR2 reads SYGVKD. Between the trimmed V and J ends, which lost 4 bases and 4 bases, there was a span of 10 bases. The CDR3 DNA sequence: TGTGCCATCAGTGTACAGGGTGGCACTGAAGCTTTCTTT. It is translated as CAISVQGGTEAFF.